These 3 T cell receptor beta chains were all obtained from the same sample, sequenced in a study of blood T cell repertoires in COVID-19. The repertoire was sequenced with immunoSEQ multiplex PCR; TCRdb's copy has only in-frame clones and lacks some. The sample includes 150,000 to 170,000 clones, roughly 80% of them seen just once. Sequenced input: PBMCs or T cells enriched from blood (not recorded which). Receptor source: a man between 45 and 60 years old who had recovered from COVID-19.

Only a few counts were recorded for this clone. The J gene is TRBJ1-2, the V gene TRBV6-1; D is possibly TRBD1 (6 bases). The CDR3 runs to 13 residues. Deletions cut 2 bases from V and 9 bases from J, with 13 bases between. In germline, CDR1 is MNHNS, CDR2 SASEGT. This chain's CDR3 is CASSERWTECYTF. The CDR3 nucleotides read TGTGCCAGCAGTGAAAGGTGGACAGAATGCTACACCTTC.

The CDR3 spells CAWDRGLGSGTEAFF. In nucleotides, the CDR3 is TGTGCCTGGGACAGGGGGCTTGGGAGTGGCACTGAAGCTTTCTTT. This chain connects TRBV30 to TRBJ1-1, with 10 nucleotides matching TRBD1. After removal of 5 bases from V and 4 bases from J, the junction contained 10 bases not matched to a gene. Germline V lookup: CDR1 GTSNPN, CDR2 SVGIG (reference sequence). This CDR3 has 15 amino acids.

This clone was seen just once. The chain employs TRBV5-1 and TRBJ1-2, with TRBD1 identical over 7 bases. Germline CDR1 SGHRS, CDR2 YFSETQ. The CDR3 is 13 residues long. Unmatched junction bases numbered 4, after V lost 4 bases and J lost 4 bases. Here the CDR3 DNA reads TGCGCCAGCAGCCTGGGACAGAGCTATGGCTACACCTTC. The encoded protein is CASSLGQSYGYTF.